The 21 T cell receptor beta chains reported below all come from one sample, sequenced in a study of memory CD4+ T cells and cytomegalovirus serostatus. The sort gate was single viable CD3+CD4+CD8-CD45RO+ cells for memory CD4+ T cells. The table came from immunoSEQ multiplex PCR; TCRdb's copy has only in-frame clones and leaves some out. Among over 75,000 clones listed, under 90% were seen once. Sequencing was performed on memory CD4+ T cells from blood. These receptors were taken from an adult in good health and CMV-seropositive.

This chain uses TRBV28 with TRBJ2-1, with 7 nucleotides matching TRBD1. The CDR3 has 13 residues. Germline assignment: CDR1 MDHEN and CDR2 SYDVKM. Trimming took 5 bases from V and 4 from J; bases not matched to a gene: 2. The CDR3 DNA reads as TGTGCCAGCAGTGTGGACAGGTACAATGAGCAGTTCTTC. Amino acid sequence: CASSVDRYNEQFF.

This clone came up many times. The V call is TRBV5-4, the J call TRBJ2-3; D remains ambiguous. Trimming pared 4 bases from V and 6 bases from J, leaving 15 bases between. Germline values: CDR1 SGHNT, CDR2 YYREEE (reference sequence). CDR3 length equals 14 residues. The CDR3 DNA reads TGTGCCAGCAGCCCAGACTCTCACGGGGATACGCAGTATTTT. Protein product: CASSPDSHGDTQYF.

V gene TRBV9 combines with J gene TRBJ1-5; 10 positions agree with TRBD1. The CDR3 extends over 14 amino acids. Unmatched junction bases numbered 3, after V lost 4 bases and J lost 5 bases. Germline V gene sequence: CDR1 SGDLS, CDR2 YYNGEE. CDR3: CASSWTGGDQPQHF. CDR3 in DNA: TGTGCCAGCAGCTGGACAGGGGGAGATCAGCCCCAGCATTTT.

This chain links TRBV2 with TRBJ1-2; TRBD1 might be the D (5 bases). The V and J ends lost 5 bases and 3 bases respectively, with 16 bases between them. The CDR3 consists of 15 residues. Germline CDR1 reads SNHLY; CDR2 reads FYNNEI. As DNA, the CDR3 is TGTGCCAGCAGTACGCCGACAGAGGTGGACTATGGCTACACCTTC. It encodes CASSTPTEVDYGYTF.

V and J are TRBV19 and TRBJ1-1; possibly TRBD1 for D (6 bases). CDR1 and CDR2 from the germline V gene are LNHDA and SQIVND (reference sequence). The length of the CDR3 is 15 residues. CDR3 sequence (DNA): TGTGCAACAACCAAAAGGGGGGCCATGAACACTGAAGCTTTCTTT. It yields the protein CATTKRGAMNTEAFF. The full variable domain, with the rest looked up from reference TRBV19 and TRBJ1-1, is DGGITQSPKYLFRKEGQNVTLSCEQNLNHDAMYWYRQDPGQGLRLIYYSQIVNDFQKGDIAEGYSVSREKKESFPLTVTSAQKNPTAFYLCATTKRGAMNTEAFFGQGTRLTVV.

The genes are TRBV6-6 and TRBJ2-2; D ambiguous. Germline V gives CDR1 MNHNY, CDR2 SVGAGI (reference sequence). Trimming took 2 bases from V and 7 from J, leaving 8 bases between them. This CDR3 is 13 amino acids long. CDR3 coding DNA: TGTGCCAGCAGTTACGGGGTCGACGGGGAGCTGTTTTTT. Residues: CASSYGVDGELFF.

This clone was detected once. The chain couples TRBV5-1 to TRBJ2-5; 12 nucleotides align to TRBD1. The CDR3 loop spans 15 amino acids. J lost 2 bases, V lost 4 bases, and 3 bases had no gene match. Germline values: CDR1 SGHRS, CDR2 YFSETQ. The CDR3 DNA sequence: TGCGCCAGCAGCACGGGACAGGGGGCACAAGAGACCCAGTACTTC. It specifies CASSTGQGAQETQYF. The full variable domain, its missing parts supplied by reference TRBV5-1 and TRBJ2-5, is KAGVTQTPRYLIKTRGQQVTLSCSPISGHRSVSWYQQTPGQGLQFLFEYFSETQRNKGNFPGRFSGRQFSNSRSEMNVSTLELGDSALYLCASSTGQGAQETQYFGPGTRLLVL.

This clone was seen only once. The rearrangement uses TRBV5-5 and TRBJ1-5; TRBD1 agrees at 8 bases. Per the germline V gene, CDR1 is SGHKS and CDR2 is YYEKEE (reference sequence). The CDR3 extends over 18 amino acids. V trimming: 4 bases; J trimming: 2 bases; junction bases outside the gene matches: 14. This CDR3 is CASSPYRTGRGGNQPQHF. The CDR3, as DNA: TGTGCCAGCAGCCCGTACAGGACAGGGCGTGGGGGCAATCAGCCCCAGCATTTT.

This sequence joins TRBV2 and TRBJ1-3; no clear D gene. The germline CDR1 and CDR2 sequences are SNHLY and FYNNEI. The CDR3 loop spans 13 amino acids. The V end lost 3 bases, the J end lost 4 bases, and 7 bases lay between the germline ends. The CDR3 loop is CASSEGIGNTIYF. CDR3 nucleotide sequence: TGTGCCAGCAGTGAGGGAATCGGAAACACCATATATTTT.

This clone was observed a single time. CDR3 residues: CASSSDGDRLRGYTF. The CDR3 DNA reads TGTGCCAGCAGTTCCGACGGGGACAGGTTGAGAGGCTACACCTTC. This chain uses TRBV28 with TRBJ1-2; 8 bases map to TRBD1. CDR1 MDHEN and CDR2 SYDVKM come from the germline V gene. The V segment lost 4 bases and the J segment 8 bases; nucleotides outside the gene matches: 12. This CDR3 comprises 15 residues.

The rearrangement uses TRBV19 and TRBJ1-2; TRBD1 matches 7 bases. This CDR3 has 14 residues. Germline CDR1 is LNHDA and CDR2 is SQIVND (reference sequence). Trimming took 2 bases from V and 4 from J; bases not matched to a gene: 4. The chain's CDR3 is CASSITQGSYGYTF. CDR3 nucleotide sequence: TGTGCCAGTAGTATAACACAGGGGAGCTATGGCTACACCTTC. The entire variable domain, with the rest obtained from reference TRBV19 and TRBJ1-2, is as follows: DGGITQSPKYLFRKEGQNVTLSCEQNLNHDAMYWYRQDPGQGLRLIYYSQIVNDFQKGDIAEGYSVSREKKESFPLTVTSAQKNPTAFYLCASSITQGSYGYTFGSGTRLTVV.

The rearrangement links TRBV7-2 to TRBJ2-5; unclear D gene. This CDR3 has 15 amino acids. The germline CDR1 and CDR2 sequences are SGHTA and FQGNSA. The V end lost 4 bases, the J end lost 3 bases, and 15 bases lay between the germline ends. CDR3 nucleotide sequence: TGTGCCAGCAGCTCGCGCTATGAGGTGGAAGAGACCCAGTACTTC. Protein sequence: CASSSRYEVEETQYF.

This clone was counted a few times. V is TRBV9 and J is TRBJ2-7; the match to TRBD1 covers 7 bases. The junction had 9 bases not matched to a gene; V was cut back by 4 bases and J by 2 bases. The CDR3 extends over 15 amino acids. Germline V CDR1 and CDR2: SGDLS, YYNGEE. DNA of the CDR3: TGTGCCAGCAGCCAAGGGACCGGGACAGCCTACGAGCAGTACTTC. As protein: CASSQGTGTAYEQYF.

This chain joins TRBV4-3 and TRBJ1-1; D unclear. Germline V CDR1 and CDR2: LGHNA, YSLEER. The CDR3 spans 16 residues. Trimming left V 4 bases short and J 1 base short, with 16 bases between. The chain's CDR3 is CASSRDHGEKNTEAFF. Written as DNA, the CDR3 is TGCGCCAGCAGCCGAGACCACGGAGAAAAGAACACTGAAGCTTTCTTT.

The chain has TRBV9 and TRBJ2-1, with 9 bases aligning to TRBD1. V trimming: 4 bases; J trimming: 3 bases; junction bases outside the gene matches: 8. The CDR3 spans 16 residues. Germline CDR1 is SGDLS and CDR2 is YYNGEE. The CDR3 is CASSPRMGQGYNEQFF. The CDR3 region has the DNA TGTGCCAGCAGCCCGAGAATGGGACAGGGCTACAATGAGCAGTTCTTC.

V usage is TRBV7-2 and J usage is TRBJ1-2, with D possibly being TRBD1 (6 bases). Germline-derived CDR1 and CDR2 are SGHTA and FQGNSA. The CDR3 totals 13 residues. V dropped 5 bases and J dropped 4 bases, with 11 bases sitting between them. In DNA form, the CDR3 reads TGTGCCAGCAGCCCACGGGGGGCCTATGGCTACACCTTC. Its translation: CASSPRGAYGYTF.

The chain combines TRBV10-2 with TRBJ1-3; D is unclear. There are 18 residues in the CDR3. The ends were cut back, 0 bases at V and 0 bases at J, with 15 bases in the middle. Germline lookup yields CDR1 WSHSY and CDR2 SAAADI. CDR3 nucleotides: TGCGCCAGCAGTGAGTCGATCGGGAGCCGCTTCTCTGGAAACACCATATATTTT. The encoded protein is CASSESIGSRFSGNTIYF.

The CDR3 DNA reads TGTGCCAGCACCAATTATGCGGTAGAGACCCAGTACTTC. Protein product: CASTNYAVETQYF. The chain employs TRBV7-8 and TRBJ2-5; no reliable D call. Deletions cut 7 bases from V and 4 bases from J, with 13 bases between. Germline assignment: CDR1 SGHVS and CDR2 FQNEAQ. The CDR3 totals 13 residues.

The V and J genes are TRBV6-5 and TRBJ2-2, with 8 bases aligning to TRBD1. The germline V gene encodes CDR1 MNHEY and CDR2 SVGAGI. The CDR3 is 13 amino acids. Trimming at V came to 7 bases and at J to 7 bases, leaving 5 bases not matched to a gene. CDR3 protein: CASKDRDYGELFF. CDR3 DNA: TGTGCCAGCAAGGACAGGGATTACGGGGAGCTGTTTTTT.

The sample holds one count of this clone. The chain couples TRBV5-4 to TRBJ2-3; the match to TRBD2 covers 10 bases. Germline CDR1 is SGHNT and CDR2 is YYREEE (reference sequence). V shed 4 bases, J shed 0 bases, and the junction held 11 bases outside the gene matches. The CDR3 runs 18 residues. The CDR3 protein is CASSHKPSSGRSTDTQYF. For the CDR3, the DNA is TGTGCCAGCAGCCACAAACCCTCTAGCGGGAGAAGCACAGATACGCAGTATTTT.

This clone was observed many times. For the CDR3, the DNA is TGCGCCAGCGTCCGCGGGGGCAGCACAGATACGCAGTATTTT. It codes for CASVRGGSTDTQYF. This rearrangement joins TRBV5-1 to TRBJ2-3, with a tentative D call TRBD2 (7 bases). Germline V gene lookup returns CDR1 SGHRS and CDR2 YFSETQ. This CDR3 is built from 14 residues. Trimming stripped 7 bases from V and 0 bases from J, with 12 bases between.